This T cell receptor beta chain was observed in a study of shared clonotypes between healthy human individuals. General study findings and limits: All-four-donor shared clonotypes had higher generation probabilities than non-shared clonotypes did.

The assay was carried out at the deep level. Method: immunoSEQ multiplex PCR; TCRdb's copy keeps in-frame clones and lacks some. The data hold more than 2,000,000 clones, with roughly nine tenths observed a single time. On this clone itself: Its antigen is unknown.

V was clipped by 8 bases and J by 3 bases, with 16 bases between them. Germline values: CDR1 GTSNPN, CDR2 SVGIG (reference sequence). This CDR3 contains 13 residues. This chain joins TRBV30 and TRBJ1-2; D not certain. The source is a man aged 18 to 30 in good health. Sequenced material: naive CD4+ T cells sorted from blood. Described subset: CD45RA+ positively selected. The CDR3 spells CATKAGSDYGYTF. The CDR3 coding sequence is TGTGCCACCAAGGCGGGTTCGGACTATGGCTACACCTTC.